One and the same sample provided the 6 T cell receptor beta chains below, sequenced in a study of identical twins. From the 5' RACE reads, TCRdb called clonotypes with MiXCR, one entry per CDR3 protein. The profile shows approximately 470,000 distinct CDR3 sequences, approximately 14% of them singletons. These sequences were also reported in another study, on yellow fever vaccine responses in identical twins.

The sample was CD4+ T cells sorted from blood. These receptors were collected from a woman between 18 and 30 years old in good health.

This chain connects TRBV28 to TRBJ2-7; D is tentatively TRBD1 or TRBD2 (5 bases each). The CDR3 is made up of 15 amino acids. Trimming stripped 1 base from V and 3 bases from J, with 13 bases between. Germline V CDR1 and CDR2: MDHEN, SYDVKM. The DNA for the CDR3 is TGTGCCAGCAGTTTATCGGGGCCCCCGGTCTACGAGCAGTACTTC. As protein: CASSLSGPPVYEQYF.

The chain combines TRBV6-2 or TRBV6-3 with TRBJ2-1; 7 bases map to TRBD2. This CDR3 has 18 amino acids. The V segment lost 6 bases and the J segment 1 base; nucleotides outside the gene matches: 15. The germline V gene has CDR1 MNHEY and CDR2 SVGEGT. This chain's CDR3 is CASSLYSGTFSSYNEQFF. The CDR3 DNA reads as TGTGCCAGCAGCCTCTACAGCGGGACTTTTTCGTCCTACAATGAGCAGTTCTTC.

The V call is TRBV3-1, the J call TRBJ2-3, with TRBD1 matching over 7 bases. CDR1 is LGHDT and CDR2 is YNNKEL in the germline V gene (reference sequence). J lost 5 bases, V lost 3 bases, and 5 bases had no gene match. This CDR3 is built from 14 residues. CDR3: CASSHGRGRDTQYF. The CDR3 coding sequence is TGTGCCAGCAGCCACGGTAGGGGGCGAGATACGCAGTATTTT.

The CDR3 DNA follows: TGCGCCAGCAGTTCTGGGCGTGTAACTAATGAAAAACTGTTTTTT. Amino acid sequence: CASSSGRVTNEKLFF. The chain joins TRBV10-2 to TRBJ1-4, with D unclear. Germline V gene lookup returns CDR1 WSHSY and CDR2 SAAADI. The CDR3 runs 15 residues. V lost 5 bases, J lost 1 base, and 11 bases lay in between.

The rearrangement joins TRBV4-2 to TRBJ2-6; 9 bases align to TRBD2. V was clipped by 4 bases and J by 4 bases; unmatched bases: 14. This CDR3 has 19 amino acids. Germline V lookup: CDR1 LGHNA, CDR2 YNFKEQ. CDR3 DNA sequence: TGTGCCAGCAGCCGAACTTTCACTAGCGGGTTCGGAGGGGCCAACGTCCTGACTTTC. Protein: CASSRTFTSGFGGANVLTF.

This clonotype was seen only a few times. This rearrangement joins TRBV7-8 to TRBJ1-1; no definite D call. CDR1 is SGHVS and CDR2 is FQNEAQ in the germline V gene. Trimming stripped 3 bases from V and 7 bases from J, with 12 bases between. This CDR3 spans 13 amino acids. In DNA form, the CDR3 reads TGTGCCAGCAGCTTTAGGCAGGCCCTTGAAGCTTTCTTT. Translation gives CASSFRQALEAFF.